This TCR beta chain is from a study of CXCR3-negative and CXCR3-positive naive CD8 T cells. As for the study in general: The study obtained roughly 140 million TRB reads, about 1.5 +/- 0.3 million per library.

The study sorted every CD8+ T cell subset in triplicate at 250,000 to 300,000 cells each. Study-wide findings and caveats: Both naive subsets showed comparably high diversity, and memory CD8+ cells showed much lower diversity. Naive CXCR3-positive and CXCR3-negative cells shared similar TRBV-TRBJ usage, unlike memory cells.

The length of the CDR3 is 17 residues. From germline, CDR1 is SGHTA and CDR2 FQGTGA. Carrying UMI labels, the TRB cDNA libraries were prepared through 5' RACE. Reanalyzing the 5' RACE reads, TCRdb keeps one entry per CDR3 protein, without DNA. Its table lists about 48,000 distinct CDR3 sequences. As to this clonotype: Its antigen is unknown.

The specimen sequenced was memory CD8+ T cells from blood. The sequence was obtained from a human donor in good health. Some clones in this sample may be carry-over from other donors' samples. The V gene is TRBV7-3, the J gene TRBJ2-6; TCRdb calls TRBD1, which cannot be checked without DNA. The CDR3 here is CASSLGTGYSGANVLTF.